The subject of this entry is one T cell receptor (beta chain). Documented time point: pre-sensitization, week 0. The treatment is: therapeutic diphenylcyclopropenone sensitization with weekly scalp DPC. The sample belongs to a study of human T cells and chemical hapten exposure. TCRdb recomputed calls from the RACE reads with MiXCR, one row per CDR3 protein. The sample has more than 250,000 distinct CDR3 sequences; 8.6% are singletons. V was shortened by 5 bases and J by 5 bases, with 9 bases between the two germline ends. CDR1 is KGHDR, CDR2 SFDVKD, per germline. The CDR3 consists of 12 residues. This specimen consisted of whole blood, obtained in connection with sensitization to the hapten diphenylcyclopropenone (DPC). The chain couples TRBV24-1 to TRBJ2-7; the D is unclear. The source is a woman between 40 and 55 years old with alopecia areata. Some clones in this sample may be carry-over from other donors' samples. The CDR3 region has the DNA TGTGCCACCAGTGGGAATGGAAACGAGCAGTACTTC. Its translation: CATSGNGNEQYF.